The rows below give T cell receptor beta chains drawn from one sample of a study of cytomegalovirus exposure and HLA in healthy donors. Libraries were prepared by immunoSEQ multiplex PCR; TCRdb keeps only in-frame clonotypes and omits some of them. The repertoire includes roughly 95,000 clones, roughly 82% of them detected once, and around 3.7% sits in the top ten. Sequencing was carried out using PBMCs. These receptors originate from a man aged 30 to 45 in good health and CMV-seropositive. CDR3s include the opening cysteine and the closing phenylalanine or tryptophan. The order of the fields is D gene, V gene, J gene, clone size, CDR3 protein, CDR3 DNA. A D gene is named only where the DNA matches it firmly. Clone size is given for some rows only: seen once, a few or many times, or a class if the clone is expanded.

.	TRBV30	TRBJ2-7	few	CAWIGGAYEQYF	TGTGCCTGGATAGGGGGGGCCTACGAGCAGTACTTC
TRBD1	TRBV6-5	TRBJ1-4	.	CASSTGTGSEKLFF	TGTGCCAGCAGCACCGGGACAGGATCTGAAAAACTGTTTTTT
.	TRBV28	TRBJ1-5	.	CASSLPGHQPQHF	TGTGCCAGCAGTTTACCAGGGCATCAGCCCCAGCATTTT
.	TRBV11-2	TRBJ2-7	few	CASSLDWGLNEQYF	TGTGCCAGCAGCTTAGATTGGGGCTTGAACGAGCAGTACTTC
TRBD1	TRBV2	TRBJ2-2	.	CASSARDNFRGRTGELFF	TGTGCCAGCAGTGCTCGAGACAACTTCAGGGGGCGCACCGGGGAGCTGTTTTTT
.	TRBV28	TRBJ1-5	.	CASRRTGEYSNQPQHF	TGTGCCAGCCGTAGAACAGGAGAATATAGCAATCAGCCCCAGCATTTT
.	TRBV7-9	TRBJ1-2	.	CASSPSPPNYGYTF	TGTGCCAGCAGCCCAAGCCCTCCTAACTATGGCTACACCTTC
.	TRBV30	TRBJ2-3	.	CAWANTDTQYF	TGTGCCTGGGCTAACACAGATACGCAGTATTTT
.	TRBV7-9	TRBJ1-2	few	CASNTGLYGYTF	TGTGCCAGCAACACAGGGCTATATGGCTACACCTTC
.	TRBV27	TRBJ1-1	.	CASSFGAKYEAFF	TGTGCCAGCAGTTTTGGGGCCAAGTATGAAGCTTTCTTT
.	TRBV6-6	TRBJ1-1	few	CASSYLAEAFF	TGTGCCAGCAGTTATCTCGCTGAAGCTTTCTTT
TRBD1	TRBV6-1	TRBJ1-4	few	CASSEQTGSYEKLFF	TGTGCCAGCAGTGAACAGACAGGGAGTTATGAAAAACTGTTTTTT
.	TRBV6-5	TRBJ1-2	.	CASSPDYYGYTF	TGTGCCAGCAGTCCAGATTACTATGGCTACACCTTC
TRBD2	TRBV18	TRBJ2-3	.	CASSQLAGGAVFTDTQYF	TGTGCCAGCTCACAACTAGCGGGAGGCGCGGTGTTTACAGATACGCAGTATTTT
TRBD1	TRBV6-1	TRBJ2-7	.	CASSSLDRGHYEQYF	TGTGCCAGCAGTTCGCTGGACAGGGGGCACTACGAGCAGTACTTC
.	TRBV29-1	TRBJ2-7	.	CSVRTGSEQYF	TGCAGCGTTCGAACCGGGTCCGAGCAGTACTTC
.	TRBV7-9	TRBJ2-5	.	CSSSLVGGTQYF	TGTTCCAGCAGCTTAGTCGGGGGGACCCAGTACTTC
.	TRBV7-8	TRBJ1-3	.	CASSILGGGNTIYF	TGTGCCAGCAGCATACTGGGCGGGGGAAACACCATATATTTT
TRBD1	TRBV6-5	TRBJ1-4	few	CASSEGQGAEKLFF	TGTGCCAGCAGTGAAGGACAGGGGGCTGAAAAACTGTTTTTT
.	TRBV11-2	TRBJ2-1	.	CASSSGSIINEQFF	TGTGCCAGCAGCTCAGGATCGATAATCAATGAGCAGTTCTTC
.	TRBV28	TRBJ2-5	.	CASWGAGETQYF	TGTGCCAGTTGGGGAGCGGGAGAGACCCAGTACTTC
TRBD2	TRBV9	TRBJ2-5	.	CASSVGPGLAGGPQETQYF	TGTGCCAGCAGCGTGGGGCCGGGACTAGCGGGAGGGCCTCAAGAGACCCAGTACTTC
.	TRBV5-1	TRBJ2-1	.	CASSRDSFLVREKVQFF	TGCGCCAGCAGCCGAGACTCGTTTCTAGTCAGGGAAAAAGTGCAGTTCTTC
.	TRBV28	TRBJ2-7	.	CASSLFAGASEQYF	TGTGCCAGCAGTTTATTCGCCGGTGCCTCCGAGCAGTACTTC
.	TRBV19	TRBJ1-1	.	CASSMGASGNTEAFF	TGTGCCAGTAGTATGGGGGCGTCGGGGAACACTGAAGCTTTCTTT
.	TRBV28	TRBJ1-5	once	CASSSRRVSQHF	TGTGCCAGCAGTTCCCGCCGAGTGTCCCAGCATTTT
.	TRBV7-2	TRBJ2-7	.	CASSLQSGNYEQYF	TGTGCCAGCAGCCTACAGTCAGGGAACTACGAGCAGTACTTC
.	TRBV10-2	TRBJ1-5	.	CASSESNRYSNQPQHF	TGCGCCAGCAGTGAGTCAAACAGGTATAGCAATCAGCCCCAGCATTTT
.	TRBV15	TRBJ2-6	.	CATSRAPSGANVLTF	TGTGCCACCAGCAGAGCCCCATCCGGGGCCAACGTCCTGACTTTC
.	TRBV13	TRBJ2-5	.	CASSLSGGPGEETQYF	TGTGCCAGCAGCTTATCCGGCGGGCCCGGGGAAGAGACCCAGTACTTC